Shown below are 18 T cell receptor beta chains from a single sample sequenced in a study of beta chain features in type 1 diabetes. The entirety of the isolated RNA underwent reverse transcription, so expressed TCRB transcripts were sequenced. Clones were read by immunoSEQ multiplex PCR, and TCRdb kept only the in-frame ones, dropping some. This sample has more than 140,000 clones; about 9.7% occur once, and the top ten carry almost 0.65%. Sequenced input: central memory CD4+ T cells from blood. These receptors all stem from a woman aged 40 to 50 in good health.

This clone has just a few counts. The chain joins TRBV5-1 to TRBJ2-5, with 7 bases aligning to TRBD1. CDR1 SGHRS and CDR2 YFSETQ come from the germline V gene. The junction had 1 base not matched to a gene; V was cut back by 6 bases and J by 5 bases. This CDR3 is built from 11 residues. CDR3: CASKGGETQYF. The CDR3 DNA is TGCGCCAGCAAAGGGGGCGAGACCCAGTACTTC.

This clone was observed a handful of times. The J gene is TRBJ1-6, the V gene TRBV7-9; the match to TRBD1 covers 7 bases. J lost 7 bases, V lost 4 bases, and 7 bases had no gene match. Germline lookup yields CDR1 SEHNR and CDR2 FQNEAQ (reference sequence). CDR3 length: 15 residues. The CDR3 spells CASSWGADRNSPLHF. Written as DNA, the CDR3 is TGTGCCAGCAGCTGGGGGGCGGACAGGAATTCACCCCTCCACTTT. The complete variable domain, with remaining parts taken from reference TRBV7-9 and TRBJ1-6, reads DTGVSQNPRHKITKRGQNVTFRCDPISEHNRLYWYRQTLGQGPEFLTYFQNEAQLEKSRLLSDRFSAERPKGSFSTLEIQRTEQGDSAMYLCASSWGADRNSPLHFGNGTRLTVT.

The chain uses TRBV12-5 and TRBJ1-2; perhaps TRBD1 as D (6 bases). Trimming stripped 3 bases from V and 2 bases from J, with 13 bases between. From germline, CDR1 is LGHNT and CDR2 FRNRAP. The CDR3 runs to 15 residues. The CDR3 DNA reads TGTGCTAGTGGTTTTTGGGGGCGGATAAACTATGGCTACACCTTC. Its translation: CASGFWGRINYGYTF.

In its sample, this clone was seen a few times. The chain carries TRBV5-1 and TRBJ1-2, with 11 bases identical to TRBD1. Trimming took 0 bases from V and 7 from J; bases not matched to a gene: 5. The V gene's germline CDR1 is SGHRS and CDR2 YFSETQ. This CDR3 is built from 15 residues. In DNA, the CDR3 is TGCGCCAGCAGCTTGGCGGACAGGGGGCACGGTGGCTACACCTTC. Its protein product is CASSLADRGHGGYTF.

The chain is built from TRBV12-5 and TRBJ2-4, with 7 nucleotides matching TRBD2. The CDR3 consists of 13 residues. Trimming removed 1 base from V and 13 bases from J; junction bases left unmatched: 7. The V gene's germline CDR1 is LGHNT and CDR2 FRNRAP. As DNA, the CDR3 is TGTGCTAGTGGTTTGGGACGGGACTACCCGCAGTACTTC. This encodes CASGLGRDYPQYF.

This clone has just a few counts. This CDR3 is CASSPGGEKLFF. For the CDR3, the DNA is TGTGCCAGCAGCCCAGGGGGTGAAAAACTGTTTTTT. The chain combines TRBV7-2 with TRBJ1-4; 7 bases align to TRBD1. Germline V gene lookup returns CDR1 SGHTA and CDR2 FQGNSA. The CDR3 is 12 amino acids. Trimming took 5 bases from V and 7 from J; bases not matched to a gene: 1.

The chain is built from TRBV5-6 and TRBJ1-3; no reliable D call. The V gene's germline CDR1 is SGHDT and CDR2 YYEEEE. This CDR3 is 15 amino acids long. Trimming removed 5 bases from V and 0 bases from J, with 12 bases in between. The CDR3 region is CASSETSSSGNTIYF. The CDR3 DNA is TGTGCCAGCAGTGAAACTTCGAGCTCTGGAAACACCATATATTTT.

In this sample, this clone turned up a few times. The rearrangement uses TRBV19 and TRBJ2-2; possible D gene TRBD2, 6 bases. Per the germline V gene, CDR1 is LNHDA and CDR2 is SQIVND (reference sequence). CDR3 length: 14 residues. Trimming pared 7 bases from V and 3 bases from J, leaving 12 bases between. The CDR3 sequence: CASTSGLYTGELFF. The CDR3 DNA is TGTGCCAGTACCTCCGGACTATACACCGGGGAGCTGTTTTTT.

This clone came up many times. The chain has TRBV9 and TRBJ2-5; the D gene is possibly TRBD2 (6 bases). CDR1 SGDLS and CDR2 YYNGEE come from the germline V gene. The CDR3 loop spans 15 amino acids. Between the trimmed V and J ends, which lost 0 bases and 1 base, there was a span of 10 bases. The CDR3 loop is CASSVGDGSQETQYF. CDR3 sequence (DNA): TGTGCCAGCAGCGTAGGGGACGGGAGCCAAGAGACCCAGTACTTC.

The rearrangement joins TRBV6-5 to TRBJ2-1; 8 bases align to TRBD1. V lost 5 bases to trimming and J lost 7 bases; unmatched junction nucleotides: 10. Germline V CDR1 and CDR2: MNHEY, SVGAGI. This CDR3 comprises 15 residues. The CDR3, as DNA: TGTGCCAGCAGTGCCGACAGGGGTTTGGAAAATGAGCAGTTCTTC. Encoded protein: CASSADRGLENEQFF.

This clone was seen ten or more times. The chain recombines TRBV6-5 with TRBJ1-1; perhaps TRBD1 as D (6 bases). Germline V gives CDR1 MNHEY, CDR2 SVGAGI. The V gene lost 5 bases and the J gene lost 3 bases, with 13 bases spanning the gap. This CDR3 spans 14 amino acids. The CDR3 DNA is TGTGCCAGCAGTACCTGGGACACCGACACTGAAGCTTTCTTT. Its protein is CASSTWDTDTEAFF.

This clone was detected only a few times. This chain uses TRBV10-3 with TRBJ1-2, with a tentative D call TRBD1 (5 bases). CDR3 length: 14 amino acids. CDR1 is ENHRY, CDR2 SYGVKD, per germline. The V gene lost 8 bases and the J gene lost 6 bases, with 19 bases spanning the gap. The CDR3 loop is CAIRLGSGNDGYTF. The CDR3 DNA sequence: TGTGCCATCCGTCTAGGTTCAGGGAACGATGGCTACACCTTC.

This clone has a handful of counts. The chain carries TRBV6-6 and TRBJ1-4; no definite D call. The CDR3 totals 15 residues. Trimming left V 5 bases short and J 5 bases short, with 15 bases between. Germline lookup yields CDR1 MNHNY and CDR2 SVGAGI (reference sequence). The CDR3 region is CASSSHSPSNEKLFF. The CDR3 DNA is TGTGCCAGCAGTAGCCACAGCCCCTCAAATGAAAAACTGTTTTTT.

V is TRBV4-1 and J is TRBJ2-4; 7 nucleotides line up with TRBD2. CDR1 MGHRA and CDR2 YSYEKL come from the germline V gene. This CDR3 has 17 residues. Unmatched junction bases numbered 8, after V lost 0 bases and J lost 3 bases. The CDR3 sequence is CASSQDVTGGLKNIQYF. The CDR3 bases are TGCGCCAGCAGCCAAGATGTGACGGGGGGACTCAAAAACATTCAGTACTTC.

This clone has a handful of counts. The V call is TRBV6-4, the J call TRBJ2-1; 10 positions agree with TRBD2. The CDR3 loop spans 16 amino acids. V was pared by 5 bases and J by 5 bases, with 9 bases of the junction left unmatched. CDR1 and CDR2 (germline): MRHNA, SNTAGT. CDR3 nucleotides: TGTGCCAGCAGTTATCCCCGGACTAGCGGTAACAATGAGCAGTTCTTC. The encoded protein is CASSYPRTSGNNEQFF.

The chain recombines TRBV5-1 with TRBJ2-5, with TRBD1 identical over 10 bases. There are 15 residues in the CDR3. The germline CDR1 and CDR2 sequences are SGHRS and YFSETQ. Trimming removed 4 bases from V and 4 bases from J; junction bases left unmatched: 7. This CDR3 is CASSRDRGPPETQYF. CDR3 DNA: TGCGCCAGCAGCCGGGACAGGGGTCCTCCAGAGACCCAGTACTTC.

The V and J genes are TRBV28 and TRBJ2-7, with D perhaps TRBD1 (6 bases). Germline loops: CDR1 MDHEN, CDR2 SYDVKM. V lost 6 bases, J lost 0 bases, and 15 bases lay in between. The CDR3 covers 15 residues. The DNA of the CDR3 is TGTGCCAGCAGACCTATCCGGGACAACTCCTACGAGCAGTACTTC. Translation gives CASRPIRDNSYEQYF.

The chain combines TRBV12-5 with TRBJ2-3; a weak D match, TRBD2 (5 bases). Germline V lookup: CDR1 LGHNT, CDR2 FRNRAP. The CDR3 totals 12 residues. V shed 2 bases and J shed 6 bases, with 6 bases lying between them. CDR3 protein: CASGLSSDTQYF. The CDR3 DNA sequence: TGTGCTAGTGGTTTGTCTAGCGATACGCAGTATTTT.